This record looks at one T cell receptor beta chain sequence and its context. This CDR3 spans 17 amino acids. CDR1 and CDR2 (germline): SGHNT, YYREEE (reference sequence). V trimming: 4 bases; J trimming: 5 bases; junction bases outside the gene matches: 12. This record comes from a study of cytomegalovirus exposure and HLA in healthy donors. The PCR was carried out with 60 Vbeta primers and 13 Jbeta primers. Sequencing used immunoSEQ multiplex PCR; TCRdb keeps in-frame clones, though not all of them. The sample holds 72,000 or so clones; approximately 72% are singletons and the top ten take around 7%.

V usage is TRBV5-4 and J usage is TRBJ2-2; 9 nucleotides match TRBD2. What was sequenced was PBMCs. This receptor was taken from a woman in her twenties or thirties in good health and CMV-seropositive. This CDR3 reads CASSTRRGRGRTGELFF. Here the CDR3 DNA reads TGTGCCAGCAGCACCCGCCGCGGGAGGGGGCGGACCGGGGAGCTGTTTTTT.